A single sample is the source of the 20 T cell receptor beta chains below, sequenced in a study of sequential checkpoint blockade in melanoma. Only in-frame clones appear in the TCRdb table, and some are missing; sequencing was by immunoSEQ multiplex PCR. The sample shows roughly 10,000 clones, roughly 52% of them seen only once. Treatment defined: randomized to nivolumab then ipilimumab (arm A) or the reverse (arm B). The source material was CD8+ T cells sorted from blood (inferred from file names), sampled from a patient given nivolumab and ipilimumab in sequence. The receptors originated from a human donor with melanoma.

The chain couples TRBV19 to TRBJ2-5, with 10 bases identical to TRBD1. Trimming at V came to 5 bases and at J to 5 bases, leaving 8 bases not matched to a gene. CDR1 and CDR2 from the germline V gene are LNHDA and SQIVND (reference sequence). The CDR3 extends over 15 amino acids. The CDR3 sequence: CASSSRDRGVETQYF. CDR3 in DNA: TGTGCCAGTAGTTCCCGGGACAGGGGAGTGGAGACCCAGTACTTC.

V and J are TRBV2 and TRBJ2-3; 7 bases line up with TRBD2. J gave up 5 bases and V 4 bases, and 6 bases lay outside the gene matches. In germline, CDR1 is SNHLY, CDR2 FYNNEI. The CDR3 has 14 residues. The CDR3 DNA follows: TGTGCCAGCAGTGGCCTGGGGGGGGGAGATACGCAGTATTTT. Residues: CASSGLGGGDTQYF.

The chain couples TRBV5-1 to TRBJ2-7; 8 bases agree with TRBD1. CDR1 is SGHRS, CDR2 YFSETQ, per germline. The ends lost 4 bases at V and 0 bases at J; junction bases unmatched: 9. CDR3 length: 16 residues. This chain's CDR3 is CASSQGDRLSSYEQYF. As DNA, the CDR3 is TGCGCCAGCAGCCAGGGGGACAGGTTGAGCTCCTACGAGCAGTACTTC.

In DNA, the CDR3 is TGTGCCAGCAGCTTTCAGGGCGATAGCCTCTATGGCTACACCTTC. As protein: CASSFQGDSLYGYTF. The V call is TRBV6-5, the J call TRBJ1-2, with D perhaps matching TRBD1 (5 bases). The CDR3 consists of 15 residues. V was cut by 6 bases and J by 4 bases, with 18 bases left in between. The germline V gene has CDR1 MNHEY and CDR2 SVGAGI.

The chain carries TRBV15 and TRBJ1-2; 8 positions match TRBD1. CDR1 and CDR2 from the germline V gene are LNHNV and YYDKDF (reference sequence). The CDR3 sequence is 16 residues long. The V and J ends lost 5 bases and 2 bases, in that order; junction bases with no gene match: 10. The CDR3 sequence: CATSGRGGQGNYGYTF. The DNA for the CDR3 is TGTGCCACCAGCGGCCGAGGCGGACAGGGAAACTATGGCTACACCTTC. Looking up the rest from reference TRBV15 and TRBJ1-2 gives the full variable domain: DAMVIQNPRYQVTQFGKPVTLSCSQTLNHNVMYWYQQKSSQAPKLLFHYYDKDFNNEADTPDNFQSRRPNTSFCFLDIRSPGLGDTAMYLCATSGRGGQGNYGYTFGSGTRLTVV.

The J gene is TRBJ2-7, the V gene TRBV30; TRBD2 aligns across 8 bases. The germline V gene has CDR1 GTSNPN and CDR2 SVGIG (reference sequence). V lost 7 bases and J lost 0; bases outside the gene matches: 5. The CDR3 totals 13 residues. The CDR3: CASSGTSSYEQYF. The CDR3 coding sequence is TGTGCCTCCTCCGGGACTAGCTCCTACGAGCAGTACTTC.

The chain uses TRBV9 and TRBJ1-4; D unclear. Trimming took 0 bases from V and 10 from J, leaving 7 bases between them. This CDR3 region has 12 residues. CDR1 is SGDLS, CDR2 YYNGEE, per germline. CDR3 region: CASSVDEGKLFF. CDR3 sequence (DNA): TGTGCCAGCAGCGTAGATGAGGGAAAACTGTTTTTT.

The J gene is TRBJ2-7, the V gene TRBV19; 11 positions match TRBD1. The CDR3 covers 14 residues. CDR1 is LNHDA, CDR2 SQIVND, per germline (reference sequence). Trimming cost V 5 bases and J 3 bases; bases outside gene matches: 3. CDR3 in DNA: TGTGCCAGTAGTTCAGGGACAGGGGGCTACGAGCAGTACTTC. Encoded protein: CASSSGTGGYEQYF.

The chain is built from TRBV4-3 and TRBJ2-1; TRBD2 matches at 10 bases. V lost 1 base to trimming and J lost 4 bases; unmatched junction nucleotides: 1. The CDR3 is 15 amino acids. Germline V gives CDR1 LGHNA, CDR2 YSLEER. This CDR3 is CASSQAAGGYNEQFF. In nucleotides, the CDR3 is TGCGCCAGCAGCCAAGCAGCGGGAGGGTACAATGAGCAGTTCTTC.

The V call is TRBV7-9, the J call TRBJ2-5; D not resolved. The J call may not be correct, given that the DNA end is closer to TRBJ2-7. The V gene's germline CDR1 is SEHNR and CDR2 FQNEAQ (reference sequence). The CDR3 totals 15 residues. The CDR3 reads CASSFGEAITYEQYF. CDR3 DNA sequence: TGTGCCAGCAGCTTTGGCGAGGCGATTACCTACGAGCAGTACTTC.

This chain uses TRBV5-1 with TRBJ2-7; 10 bases line up with TRBD1. Unmatched junction bases numbered 4, after V lost 8 bases and J lost 2 bases. CDR3 length equals 13 residues. Germline values: CDR1 SGHRS, CDR2 YFSETQ. The chain's CDR3 is CASTDRGPYEQYF. CDR3 nucleotides: TGCGCCAGTACTGACAGGGGGCCCTACGAGCAGTACTTC.

This clone turned up a few times. The V gene is TRBV29-1, the J gene TRBJ2-2; D perhaps matches TRBD2 (5 bases). CDR3 length: 13 amino acids. V lost 5 bases, J lost 4 bases, and 11 bases lay in between. Germline CDR1 is SQVTM and CDR2 is ANQGSEA. The CDR3 sequence: CSVLLGGTGELFF. The CDR3 DNA reads as TGCAGCGTTTTACTAGGCGGCACCGGGGAGCTGTTTTTT.

This clone appeared once. The V and J genes are TRBV13 and TRBJ2-1; 12 positions match TRBD1. Germline loops: CDR1 PRHDT, CDR2 FYEKMQ (reference sequence). V was clipped by 5 bases and J by 7 bases; unmatched bases: 6. The CDR3 length is 15 residues. Here the CDR3 reads CASSRDRGLENEQFF. The CDR3 region has the DNA TGTGCCAGCAGCCGGGACAGGGGGCTTGAAAATGAGCAGTTCTTC. Full variable domain (missing parts from reference TRBV13 and TRBJ2-1): AAGVIQSPRHLIKEKRETATLKCYPIPRHDTVYWYQQGPGQDPQFLISFYEKMQSDKGSIPDRFSAQQFSDYHSELNMSSLELGDSALYFCASSRDRGLENEQFFGPGTRLTVL.

The chain joins TRBV7-6 to TRBJ1-4; D not certain. Between the trimmed V and J ends, which lost 5 bases and 8 bases, there was a span of 21 bases. The V gene's germline CDR1 is SGHVS and CDR2 FNYEAQ. CDR3 length: 16 residues. The CDR3 DNA reads as TGTGCCAGCAGCCCACTCGTCGGGGAGGTTGTCGAAAAACTGTTTTTT. Its protein is CASSPLVGEVVEKLFF. The full variable domain, rest sourced from reference TRBV7-6 and TRBJ1-4, is GAGVSQSPRYKVTKRGQDVALRCDPISGHVSLYWYRQALGQGPEFLTYFNYEAQQDKSGLPNDRFSAERPEGSISTLTIQRTEQRDSAMYRCASSPLVGEVVEKLFFGSGTQLSVL.

The V call is TRBV7-9, the J call TRBJ2-7, with D maybe TRBD2 (5 bases). Trimming removed 0 bases at V and 3 bases at J, with 6 bases between. The CDR3 runs 13 residues. The germline gives CDR1 SEHNR, CDR2 FQNEAQ (reference sequence). Written as DNA, the CDR3 is TGTGCCAGCAGCTTAGCCGGGATCTACGAGCAGTACTTC. It translates to CASSLAGIYEQYF.

This clone is termed medium-sized. V gene TRBV5-1 combines with J gene TRBJ1-5; D unresolved. Trimming shortened V by 0 bases and J by 9 bases, and 10 bases separated the two germline ends. Germline CDR1 is SGHRS and CDR2 is YFSETQ. This CDR3 has 13 residues. CDR3 nucleotide sequence: TGCGCCAGCAGCTTGGAGGGAGATCGGCCCCAGCATTTT. This sequence encodes CASSLEGDRPQHF. Using reference TRBV5-1 and TRBJ1-5 for the parts outside the CDR3, the full variable domain is KAGVTQTPRYLIKTRGQQVTLSCSPISGHRSVSWYQQTPGQGLQFLFEYFSETQRNKGNFPGRFSGRQFSNSRSEMNVSTLELGDSALYLCASSLEGDRPQHFGDGTRLSIL.

The table lists this clone with a count of one. The gene calls are TRBV30 and TRBJ1-1, with TRBD1 matching 8 bases. CDR1 is GTSNPN, CDR2 SVGIG, per germline (reference sequence). CDR3 length equals 14 residues. With V trimmed by 3 bases and J by 5 bases, 8 bases remained unmatched. CDR3 coding DNA: TGTGCCTGGAGAACCGGGACAGGCGGGACTGAAGCTTTCTTT. Protein product: CAWRTGTGGTEAFF.

V usage is TRBV9 and J usage is TRBJ1-1; D call uncertain. Trimming took off 1 base at V and 4 bases at J, with 8 bases between the two ends. The CDR3 length is 13 residues. Germline V gene data show CDR1 as SGDLS and CDR2 as YYNGEE. CDR3: CASSVSGSTEAFF. The CDR3 DNA is TGTGCCAGCAGCGTATCGGGGTCCACTGAAGCTTTCTTT.

The J gene is TRBJ2-5, the V gene TRBV5-4; TRBD1 agrees at 7 bases. The germline V gene encodes CDR1 SGHNT and CDR2 YYREEE (reference sequence). The CDR3 is 13 amino acids. V dropped 3 bases and J dropped 4; count of bases not matched to a gene: 3. The chain's CDR3 is CASSYRGGETQYF. The CDR3 nucleotides are TGTGCCAGCAGCTACAGGGGCGGAGAGACCCAGTACTTC.

This clone was seen a few times. In DNA, the CDR3 is TGTGCCAGCAGCTTAGCGACTAGCGGGAGTAATGAGCAGTTCTTC. This codes for CASSLATSGSNEQFF. The V call is TRBV11-3, the J call TRBJ2-1, with 12 positions matching TRBD2. The CDR3 runs 15 residues. The V segment lost 1 base and the J segment 7 bases; nucleotides outside the gene matches: 2. The germline gives CDR1 SGHNT, CDR2 YENEEA.